This is a list of T cell receptor beta chains from one sample in a study of blood T cell repertoires in COVID-19. The data were produced by immunoSEQ multiplex PCR, yet TCRdb's version contains in-frame clones alone and is incomplete. The repertoire holds about 89,000 clones, with approximately 82% as singletons. The sequencing sample was made of peripheral blood. The receptors derive from a man aged 70 or older with acute or convalescent COVID-19. Both conserved end residues are part of each CDR3. A D gene is named only where the DNA matches it firmly. Rows give clone size only sometimes, using once, few, many, or a class for an expanded clone.

abundance,d_gene,v_gene,j_gene,CDR3nt,CDR3aa
.,.,TRBV25-1,TRBJ1-1,TGTGCCAGCAGTCTCGGGGGGCGAGCTTTCTTT,CASSLGGRAFF
.,TRBD1,TRBV5-1,TRBJ2-1,TGCGCCAGCAGCCTCATCGGACAGGGGGTCGATGAGCAGTTCTTC,CASSLIGQGVDEQFF
few,.,TRBV11-2,TRBJ1-6,TGTGCCAGCAGCGCCGGCCAGGTCACCCTCCACTTT,CASSAGQVTLHF
.,.,TRBV11-3,TRBJ1-6,TGTGCCAGCAGCCAACCCACGGGGCCCCTCCACTTT,CASSQPTGPLHF
.,TRBD2,TRBV5-8,TRBJ2-1,TGTGCCAGCAGCTTGGGGCTAGCGGGAGGCGGGCAGTTCTTC,CASSLGLAGGGQFF
.,TRBD2,TRBV3-1/TRBV3-2,TRBJ2-3,TGTGCCAGCAGCCAAAATAGCGGGGGGAACACAGATACGCAGTATTTT,CASSQNSGGNTDTQYF
.,.,TRBV27,TRBJ1-6,TGTGCCAGCAGTTACTCCGGACTGATAGATGGAAATAATTCACCCCTCCACTTT,CASSYSGLIDGNNSPLHF
.,.,TRBV28,TRBJ1-1,TGTGCCATAGGGAGGGGGATGAACACTGAAGCTTTCTTT,CAIGRGMNTEAFF
few,TRBD2,TRBV7-2,TRBJ2-5,TGTGCCAGCAGCTTAAGTCCTGGGACTAGCGGGATGGAGACCCAGTACTTC,CASSLSPGTSGMETQYF
medium-sized,TRBD1,TRBV30,TRBJ1-6,TGTGCCTGGAAGGTTGGGACAGGGGATAATTCACCCCTCCACTTT,CAWKVGTGDNSPLHF
.,.,TRBV7-2,TRBJ1-4,TGTGCCAGCAGGCCAACACCAACAGGGTTTAATGAAAAACTGTTTTTT,CASRPTPTGFNEKLFF
.,.,TRBV18,TRBJ2-1,TGTGCCAGCTCACCACCCGGCGAACGACTATACAATGAGCAGTTCTTC,CASSPPGERLYNEQFF
.,.,TRBV28,TRBJ1-6,TGTGCCAGCAGTCCTGAGACAGCGATTAATTCACCCCTCCACTTT,CASSPETAINSPLHF
.,.,TRBV6-5,TRBJ2-5,TGTGCCACCTTCGAACAGCTCACGCAAGAGACCCAGTACTTC,CATFEQLTQETQYF
few,.,TRBV19,TRBJ1-1,TGTGCCAGTAGTATCTCCGCGGGTGCTTTCTTT,CASSISAGAFF
.,TRBD1,TRBV28,TRBJ1-4,TGTGCCAGCACCCTGACCGGGACAGGGCTAAATGAAAAACTGTTTTTT,CASTLTGTGLNEKLFF
.,.,TRBV27,TRBJ1-6,TGTGCCAGCAGGTCCATAAAACAGGGACGTAATTCACCCCTCCACTTT,CASRSIKQGRNSPLHF
.,.,TRBV30,TRBJ1-2,TGTGCCTGGAGCGACTTCCGGTTTAACTATGGCTACACCTTC,CAWSDFRFNYGYTF
.,.,TRBV10-3,TRBJ1-2,TGTGCCATCAAGGACACCACTAACTATGGCTACACCTTC,CAIKDTTNYGYTF
.,.,TRBV18,TRBJ2-2,TGTGCCAGCTCTACGGGGGGCAACACCGGGGAGCTGTTTTTT,CASSTGGNTGELFF
.,TRBD1,TRBV18,TRBJ2-7,TGTGCCAGCTCTTCGGGACAGGGGGACTACGAGCAGTACTTC,CASSSGQGDYEQYF
.,TRBD2,TRBV28,TRBJ2-1,TGTGCCAGCAGTTTAGTGACGGGAGGCTCCTACAATGAGCAGTTCTTC,CASSLVTGGSYNEQFF
.,TRBD2,TRBV29-1,TRBJ2-7,TGCAGCGCTGAGAGCGGGGGTGCTTCCTACGAGCAGTACTTC,CSAESGGASYEQYF
.,.,TRBV9,TRBJ1-2,TGTGCCAGCAGCGTCTCTAACTATGGCTACACCTTC,CASSVSNYGYTF
.,.,TRBV10-1,TRBJ1-1,TGCGCCAGCAGACAGAGTTTGAACACTGAAGCTTTCTTT,CASRQSLNTEAFF